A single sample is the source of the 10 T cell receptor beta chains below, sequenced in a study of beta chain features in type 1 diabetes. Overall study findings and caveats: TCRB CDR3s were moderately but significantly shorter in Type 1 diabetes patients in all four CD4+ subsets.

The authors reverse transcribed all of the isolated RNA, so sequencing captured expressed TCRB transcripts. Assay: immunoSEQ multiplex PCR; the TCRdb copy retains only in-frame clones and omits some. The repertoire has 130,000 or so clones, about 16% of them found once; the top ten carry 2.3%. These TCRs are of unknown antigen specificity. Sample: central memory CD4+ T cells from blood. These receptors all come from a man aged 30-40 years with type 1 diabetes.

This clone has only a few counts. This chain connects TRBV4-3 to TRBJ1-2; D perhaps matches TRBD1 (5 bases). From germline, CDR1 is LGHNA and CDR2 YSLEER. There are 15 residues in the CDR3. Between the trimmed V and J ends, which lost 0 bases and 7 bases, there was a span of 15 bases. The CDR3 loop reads CASSQDQGTFAGYTF. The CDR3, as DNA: TGCGCCAGCAGCCAAGATCAAGGGACCTTCGCTGGCTACACCTTC.

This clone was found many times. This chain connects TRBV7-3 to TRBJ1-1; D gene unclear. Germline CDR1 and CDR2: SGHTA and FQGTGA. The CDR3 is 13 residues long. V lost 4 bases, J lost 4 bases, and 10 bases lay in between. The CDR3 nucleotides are TGTGCCAGCAGCTCCGCAGGAGGCACTGAAGCTTTCTTT. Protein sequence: CASSSAGGTEAFF.

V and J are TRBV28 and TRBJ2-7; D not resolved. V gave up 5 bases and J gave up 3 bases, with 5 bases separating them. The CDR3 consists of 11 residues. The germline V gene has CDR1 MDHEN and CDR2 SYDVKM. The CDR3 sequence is CASSRYYEQYF. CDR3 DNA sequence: TGTGCCAGCAGTCGCTACTACGAGCAGTACTTC.

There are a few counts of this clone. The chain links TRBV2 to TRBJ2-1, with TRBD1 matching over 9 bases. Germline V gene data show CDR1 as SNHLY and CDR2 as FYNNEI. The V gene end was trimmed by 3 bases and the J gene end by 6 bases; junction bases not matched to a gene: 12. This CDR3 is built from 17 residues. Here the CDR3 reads CASSDWAGTGRSNEQFF. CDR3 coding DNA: TGTGCCAGCAGTGATTGGGCTGGGACAGGGCGTAGCAATGAGCAGTTCTTC.

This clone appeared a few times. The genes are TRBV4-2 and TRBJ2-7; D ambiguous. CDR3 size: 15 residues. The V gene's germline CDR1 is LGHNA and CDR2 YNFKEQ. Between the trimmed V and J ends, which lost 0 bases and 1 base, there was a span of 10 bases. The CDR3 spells CASSQERTDSYEQYF. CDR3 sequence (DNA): TGTGCCAGCAGCCAAGAAAGGACGGATTCCTACGAGCAGTACTTC.

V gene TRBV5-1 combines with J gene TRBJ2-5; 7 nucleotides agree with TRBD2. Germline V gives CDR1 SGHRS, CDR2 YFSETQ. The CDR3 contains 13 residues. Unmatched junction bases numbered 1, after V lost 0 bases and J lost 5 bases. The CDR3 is CASSLEAGETQYF. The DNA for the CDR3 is TGCGCCAGCAGCTTGGAAGCGGGGGAGACCCAGTACTTC.

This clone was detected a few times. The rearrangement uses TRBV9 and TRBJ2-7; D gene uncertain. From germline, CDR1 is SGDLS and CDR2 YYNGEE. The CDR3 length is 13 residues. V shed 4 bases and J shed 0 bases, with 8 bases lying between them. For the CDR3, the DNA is TGTGCCAGCAGCCCAGAGAGCTCCTACGAGCAGTACTTC. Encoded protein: CASSPESSYEQYF.

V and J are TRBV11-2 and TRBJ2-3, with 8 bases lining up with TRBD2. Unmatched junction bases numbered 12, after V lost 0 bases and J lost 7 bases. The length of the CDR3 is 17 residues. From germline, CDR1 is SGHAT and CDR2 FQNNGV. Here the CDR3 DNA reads TGTGCCAGCAGCTTAGAAGCGCGGGGGGCACCCCTAAATACGCAGTATTTT. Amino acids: CASSLEARGAPLNTQYF.

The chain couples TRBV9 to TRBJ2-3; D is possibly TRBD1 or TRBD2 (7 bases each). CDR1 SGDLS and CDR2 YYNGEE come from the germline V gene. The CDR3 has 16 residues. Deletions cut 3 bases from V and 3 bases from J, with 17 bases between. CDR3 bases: TGTGCCAGCAGCGCCCCCCCAGGGGGGGCGACAGATACGCAGTATTTT. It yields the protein CASSAPPGGATDTQYF.

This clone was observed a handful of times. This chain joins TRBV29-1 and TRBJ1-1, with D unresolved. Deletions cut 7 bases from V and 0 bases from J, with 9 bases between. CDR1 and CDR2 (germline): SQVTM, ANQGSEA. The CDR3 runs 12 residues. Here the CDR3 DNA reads TGCAGCGGGGATCGGGTGAACACTGAAGCTTTCTTT. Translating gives CSGDRVNTEAFF.